Given below is one T cell receptor (beta chain) in context. Its antigen is unknown. The sample holds no much larger clone one base away, and base qualities are not on file. From the cysteine up to the phenylalanine, the CDR3 has a length of 12 residues. Of all the DNA, just the CDR3 is kept, 36 bases in frame from base 1. For CDR1 and CDR2, the germline V gene (reference sequence) lists MNHEY and SMNVEV. Deletion took 3 bases off V and 5 bases off J, with a span of 4 bases between the germline ends. The library was obtained by PCR. The sequencer listed for this sample is HiSeq X Ten. TCRdb took the public reads, trimmed them with fastp at Q25, ran MiXCR for clone calling and kept in-frame beta chains. CDR3 protein sequences are deduplicated, and each keeps its most common genes and DNA. The sample includes tens of thousands of distinct CDR3 sequences, with about 54% observed a single time. Jointly, the top ten make up under 35% of the sample.

This specimen belongs to a study of CD4 and CD8 cells across lung adenocarcinoma regions (dated by TCRdb to the late 2010s). Study-level background: To look at intratumor heterogeneity in the T cell receptor repertoire, the study compared tumor centers against tumor margins.

The donors were patients who had localized lung adenocarcinoma, which is a subtype of non-small cell lung cancer. The samples were taken from the centers of localized lung adenocarcinomas. For TCR repertoire analysis, CD8+ T cells from tumor tissue were profiled separately from CD4+ T cells. The chain was built from TRBV27 and TRBJ2-2; the D gene is unclear. Sequencing used CD8+ T cells from the center of a lung tumor. The intended sense of this specimen's cell subset or site label: tumor center region. This TCR was recovered from a female donor with lung adenocarcinoma. The CD4 and CD8 labels of this study may be unreliable. The DNA is TGTGCCAGCAGTTTCAGGACCGGGGAGCTGTTTTTT. It specifies CASSFRTGELFF.